This T cell receptor beta chain was identified during a study of T-cell memory formation after mild COVID-19. One entry per CDR3 protein results from TCRdb running MiXCR on the 5' RACE reads. The top ten hold about 8.2% of the sample, which has hundreds of thousands of distinct CDR3 sequences, roughly a fifth seen once. The CDR3 has 16 amino acids. The J segment lost 3 bases and the V segment lost 3 bases, leaving 8 bases of the junction unmatched. Germline CDR1 SQVTM, CDR2 ANQGSEA. The material sequenced was PBMCs or a T cell subset sorted from them (not recorded which). This TCR derives from an adult woman who had mild COVID-19 (a few samples of this study predate the infection). Cell type and time point are not known. The rearrangement uses TRBV29-1 and TRBJ2-7; 13 nucleotides agree with TRBD2. The CDR3 reads CSVEAGTSGTLYEQYF. CDR3 DNA: TGCAGCGTTGAGGCCGGGACTAGCGGGACTCTCTACGAGCAGTACTTC.